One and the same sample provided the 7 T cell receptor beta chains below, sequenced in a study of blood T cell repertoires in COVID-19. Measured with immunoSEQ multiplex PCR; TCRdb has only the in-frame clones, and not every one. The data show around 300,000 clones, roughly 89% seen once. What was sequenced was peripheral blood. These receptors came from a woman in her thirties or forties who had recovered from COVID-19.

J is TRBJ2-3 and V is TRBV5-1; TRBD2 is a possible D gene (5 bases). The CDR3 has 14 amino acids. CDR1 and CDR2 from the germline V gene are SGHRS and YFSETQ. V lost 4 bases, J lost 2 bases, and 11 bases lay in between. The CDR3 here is CASSPRGATDTQYF. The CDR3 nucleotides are TGCGCCAGCAGCCCCCGGGGAGCCACAGATACGCAGTATTTT.

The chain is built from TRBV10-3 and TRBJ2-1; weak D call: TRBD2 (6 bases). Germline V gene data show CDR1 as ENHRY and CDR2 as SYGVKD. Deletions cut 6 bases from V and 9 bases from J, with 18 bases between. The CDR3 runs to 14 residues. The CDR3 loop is CAISPSEWNSEQFF. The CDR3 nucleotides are TGTGCCATCAGCCCTAGCGAGTGGAATTCTGAGCAGTTCTTC.

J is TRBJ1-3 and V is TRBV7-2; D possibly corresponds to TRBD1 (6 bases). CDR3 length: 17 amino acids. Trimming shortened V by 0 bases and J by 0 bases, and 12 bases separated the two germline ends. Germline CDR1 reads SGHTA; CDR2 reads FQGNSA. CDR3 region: CASSLAGGGYSGNTIYF. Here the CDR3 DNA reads TGTGCCAGCAGCTTAGCGGGTGGGGGCTACTCTGGAAACACCATATATTTT.

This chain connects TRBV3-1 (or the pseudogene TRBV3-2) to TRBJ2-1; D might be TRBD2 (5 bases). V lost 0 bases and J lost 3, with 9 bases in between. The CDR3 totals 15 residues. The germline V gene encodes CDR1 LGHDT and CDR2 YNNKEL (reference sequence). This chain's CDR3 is CASSQDETIYNEQFF. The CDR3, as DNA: TGTGCCAGCAGCCAAGATGAGACTATCTACAATGAGCAGTTCTTC.

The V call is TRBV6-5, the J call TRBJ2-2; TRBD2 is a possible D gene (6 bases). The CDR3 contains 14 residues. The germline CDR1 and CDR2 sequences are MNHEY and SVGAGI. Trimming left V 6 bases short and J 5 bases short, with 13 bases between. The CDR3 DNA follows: TGTGCCAGCAGAACAGGACTACGGACCGGGGAGCTGTTTTTT. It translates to CASRTGLRTGELFF.

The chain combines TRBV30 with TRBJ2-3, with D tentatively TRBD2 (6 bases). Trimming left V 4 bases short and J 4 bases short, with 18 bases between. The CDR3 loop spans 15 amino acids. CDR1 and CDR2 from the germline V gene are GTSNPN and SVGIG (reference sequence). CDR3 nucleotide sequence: TGTGCCTGGACCCTAGGACTTGCGGGGCCAGATACGCAGTATTTT. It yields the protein CAWTLGLAGPDTQYF.

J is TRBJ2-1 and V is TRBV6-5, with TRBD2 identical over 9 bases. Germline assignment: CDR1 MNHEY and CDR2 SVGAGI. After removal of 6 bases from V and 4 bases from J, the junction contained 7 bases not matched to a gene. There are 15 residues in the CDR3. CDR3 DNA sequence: TGTGCCAGCAGCCCCCTTGCGGGAGGGTACAATGAGCAGTTCTTC. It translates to CASSPLAGGYNEQFF.